This entry features one T cell receptor (beta chain) sequence. The target antigen is unknown. J lost 5 bases, V lost 4 bases, and 4 bases had no gene match. This CDR3 has 13 amino acids. Germline CDR1 MDHEN, CDR2 SYDVKM. The sample originates from a study of human T cells and chemical hapten exposure. Whole-study context: Investigators sensitized roughly 2 cm by roughly 2 cm of upper inner arm skin with 2% DPC. There were weekly diphenylcyclopropenone doses to the scalp for patients throughout the approximately 24-week study. There were per-sample TCR yield variations, arising mainly from small pooled library volume differences. Findings and caveats of the study: There were significantly more large CDR3 similarity clusters among expanded TCRs than among controls.

TCRdb reprocessed the RACE reads with MiXCR, giving one entry per CDR3 protein. The sample yields fewer than 350,000 distinct CDR3 sequences, approximately 7.5% seen once. The sample's time point: pre-sensitization, week 0. Treatment denoted: therapeutic diphenylcyclopropenone sensitization with weekly scalp DPC. V gene TRBV28 combines with J gene TRBJ1-1; 7 nucleotides align to TRBD1. Specimen: whole blood, collected in connection with sensitization to the hapten diphenylcyclopropenone (DPC). The TCR sequence derives from a man aged 18 to 35 with alopecia areata. Some clones in this sample may be carry-over from other donors' samples. CDR3 loop: CASSSTGRTEAFF. DNA for the CDR3: TGTGCCAGCAGTTCGACAGGGCGGACTGAAGCTTTCTTT.